This paragraph reports one T cell receptor (beta chain). Antigen unknown. The sample's time point: week 11, during vaccination. Vaccinated patients received 300 ug of mutant IDH1 20-mer peptide per dose, with topical imiquimod. The assay was immunoSEQ multiplex PCR, and TCRdb's table has in-frame clones only and misses some. The profile shows 55,000 to 65,000 clones, more than 80% of them singletons. CDR3 length: 16 residues. Germline assignment: CDR1 SQVTM and CDR2 ANQGSEA. V shed 0 bases and J shed 3 bases, with 16 bases lying between them. The entry originates in a study of a mutant IDH1 vaccine in newly diagnosed glioma. Whole-study context: During weeks 1, 3, 5, 7, 11, 15, 19 and 23, patients received eight vaccinations.

This clonotype was obtained from a man younger than 40 with glioma. The sequencing here drew on PBMCs, taken from a glioma patient whose treatment included an IDH1 peptide vaccine. This chain connects TRBV29-1 to TRBJ2-3, with a possible D match to TRBD2 (6 bases). CDR3 loop: CSVEDLFGRRTDTQYF. CDR3 nucleotides: TGCAGCGTTGAAGATCTTTTCGGGAGAAGGACAGATACGCAGTATTTT.